This T cell receptor beta chain came from a study of radiotherapy plus CTLA-4 blockade in lung cancer. The CDR3 is 13 residues long. Germline CDR1 MDHEN, CDR2 SYDVKM. Trimming cost V 3 bases and J 2 bases, with 8 bases left between them. TCRdb's table, derived via immunoSEQ multiplex PCR, lists solely in-frame clones and lacks some. This table has more than 65,000 clones, 80% to 85% appearing once. About this clone: The identical CDR3 is also encoded by other nucleotide sequences in the sample.

The sequences come from peripheral blood, collected from a patient treated with radiotherapy plus ipilimumab. This chain links TRBV28 with TRBJ2-7; unclear D gene. The origin of this receptor is a human donor with non-small cell lung cancer who had stable disease on radiotherapy plus ipilimumab. Written as DNA, the CDR3 is TGTGCCAGCAGTTTTGGCGGAACCTACGAGCAGTACTTC. Its protein is CASSFGGTYEQYF.